The 5 T cell receptor beta chains reported below all come from one sample, sequenced in a study of blood T cells in healthy people across ages. Using a J-beta primer mix together with a sample-barcoded 5' primer, a second PCR was run for about 6 to 12 cycles. MiXCR, run by TCRdb on the 5' RACE reads, gives a single entry per CDR3 protein. The repertoire holds about 1,500,000 distinct CDR3 sequences, 25% to 30% seen once, with roughly 8% in the top ten. Sequences were obtained from blood. These receptors were collected from a woman aged 25 to 39 in good health.

The CDR3 nucleotides are TGTGCCTCCGGAAAGGTGACGGGGAGCAATCAGCCCCAGCATTTT. Encoded protein: CASGKVTGSNQPQHF. V gene TRBV6-1 combines with J gene TRBJ1-5; no firm D call. This CDR3 contains 15 residues. Germline CDR1 and CDR2: MNHNS and SASEGT. Deletions cut 11 bases from V and 1 base from J, with 18 bases between.

For this clonotype: No conserved phenylalanine or tryptophan is present at the end of the CDR3, so a read error is the likely explanation. The chain is built from TRBV27 and TRBJ2-7; tentatively, D is TRBD2 (5 bases). This CDR3 region has 13 residues. Looked up from germline, CDR1 is MNHEY and CDR2 is SMNVEV (reference sequence). V was clipped by 5 bases and J by 2 bases, with 10 bases between them. CDR3 DNA sequence: TGTGCCAGCAGTCCTGGAGGCCCCTACGAGCAGTACCTC. This encodes CASSPGGPYEQYL.

V gene TRBV3-1 combines with J gene TRBJ2-1, with TRBD1 matching over 7 bases. The CDR3 consists of 15 residues. The V segment lost 4 bases and the J segment 9 bases; nucleotides outside the gene matches: 12. Germline lookup yields CDR1 LGHDT and CDR2 YNNKEL (reference sequence). CDR3 sequence (DNA): TGTGCCAGCAGCCCCGAGGAAGGAAGGGGGCGTGAGCAGTTCTTC. This codes for CASSPEEGRGREQFF.

This clonotype was seen only a few times. The V and J genes are TRBV7-9 and TRBJ2-3; D call uncertain. This CDR3 region has 17 residues. The V gene lost 5 bases and the J gene lost 2 bases, with 20 bases spanning the gap. Looked up from germline, CDR1 is SEHNR and CDR2 is FQNEAQ (reference sequence). The CDR3 sequence is CASSPARGLGNTDTQYF. CDR3 nucleotide sequence: TGTGCCAGCAGCCCTGCGCGTGGGCTAGGGAACACAGATACGCAGTATTTT.

The table lists this clonotype with a few counts. The rearrangement uses TRBV6-5 and TRBJ2-1; D might be TRBD1 or TRBD2, each matching 5 bases. The CDR3 totals 13 residues. V was clipped by 5 bases and J by 7 bases, with 12 bases between them. CDR1 and CDR2 from the germline V gene are MNHEY and SVGAGI. This CDR3 is CASSTWGNNEQFF. The CDR3 DNA sequence: TGTGCCAGCAGTACATGGGGGAATAATGAGCAGTTCTTC.